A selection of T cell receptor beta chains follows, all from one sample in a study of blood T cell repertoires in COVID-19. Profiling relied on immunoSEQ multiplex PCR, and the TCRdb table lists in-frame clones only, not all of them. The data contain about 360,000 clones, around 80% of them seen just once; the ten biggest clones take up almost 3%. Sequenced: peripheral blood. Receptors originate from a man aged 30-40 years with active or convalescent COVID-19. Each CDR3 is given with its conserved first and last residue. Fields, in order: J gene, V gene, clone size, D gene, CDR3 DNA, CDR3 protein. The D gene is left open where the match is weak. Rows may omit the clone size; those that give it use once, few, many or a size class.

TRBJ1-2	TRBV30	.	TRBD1	TGTGCCTGGAGTGTATCGGACAGGTGGAATTATGGCTACACCTTC	CAWSVSDRWNYGYTF
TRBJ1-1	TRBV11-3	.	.	TGTGCCAGCAGCTTAGGGGACTTCGCTAACACTGAAGCTTTCTTT	CASSLGDFANTEAFF
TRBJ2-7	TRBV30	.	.	TGTGCCTGGAGTGTGTGGAGCTCCTACGAGCAGTACTTC	CAWSVWSSYEQYF
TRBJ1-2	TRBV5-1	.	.	TGCGCCAGCAGCTTGGGGGGCGCTAATGGCTACACCTTC	CASSLGGANGYTF
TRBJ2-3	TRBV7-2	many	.	TGTGCCAGCAGCGTACAGGGAGGGGCCCCCACAGATACGCAGTATTTT	CASSVQGGAPTDTQYF
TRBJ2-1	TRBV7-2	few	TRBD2	TGTGCCAGCAGCTTAGTACTAGCGACCGGCAATGAGCAGTTCTTC	CASSLVLATGNEQFF
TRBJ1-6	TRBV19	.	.	TGTGCCAGTAGTAACCAGGGAACTTCACCCCTCCACTTT	CASSNQGTSPLHF
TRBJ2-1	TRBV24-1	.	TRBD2	TGTGCCACCACCGCTAGCGGGAGCTCCTACAATGAGCAGTTCTTC	CATTASGSSYNEQFF
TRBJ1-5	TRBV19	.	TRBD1	TGTGCCATTGGGGTTGGACTAGGACAGGGCTGGCAGCCCCAGCATTTT	CAIGVGLGQGWQPQHF
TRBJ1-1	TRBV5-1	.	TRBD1	TGCGCCAGCAGCAACCGACAGGGTAGGAGGAGTGAAGCTTTCTTT	CASSNRQGRRSEAFF
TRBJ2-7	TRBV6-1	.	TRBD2	TGTGCCAGCAGTGAGCTAGCGGCCGTGGGGGAGCAGTACTTC	CASSELAAVGEQYF
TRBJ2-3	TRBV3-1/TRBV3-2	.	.	TGTGCCAGCAGCCAAGATCGGGCAGATACGCAGTATTTT	CASSQDRADTQYF
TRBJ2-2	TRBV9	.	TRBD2	TGTGCCAGCAGCGTCCCAGGGACTAGTTCCGGGGAGCTGTTTTTT	CASSVPGTSSGELFF
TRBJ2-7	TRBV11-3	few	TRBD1	TGTGCCAGCAGCTTAGGACAGGGGGCCTACGAGCAGTACTTC	CASSLGQGAYEQYF
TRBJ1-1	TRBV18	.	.	TGTGCCAGCTCACCCGGACAGTTACGGAACACTGAAGCTTTCTTT	CASSPGQLRNTEAFF
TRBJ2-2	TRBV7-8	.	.	TGTGCCAGCAAAGAGAGGAGGGTAATTACCGGGGAGCTGTTTTTT	CASKERRVITGELFF
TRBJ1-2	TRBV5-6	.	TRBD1	TGTGCCAGCAGCTTGGGGACAGGGTGGGGCTACACCTTC	CASSLGTGWGYTF
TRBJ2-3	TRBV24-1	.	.	TGTGCCACCAGTGAAGGGAGACAAGCAGATACGCAGTATTTT	CATSEGRQADTQYF
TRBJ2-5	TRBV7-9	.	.	TGTGCCAGCAGCTTGGGGGGAGTCATCTCGGGCCTGGGGGAGACCCAGTACTTC	CASSLGGVISGLGETQYF
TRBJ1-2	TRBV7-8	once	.	TGTGCCAGCAGCTTAGCCGGACAGTCTAACTATGGCTACACCTTC	CASSLAGQSNYGYTF
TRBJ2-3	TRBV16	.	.	TGTGCCAGCAGCCAATCAACGGGATCAGATACGCAGTATTTT	CASSQSTGSDTQYF
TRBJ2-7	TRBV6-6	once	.	TGTGCCAGCATGTCGGCCTACGAGCAGTACTTC	CASMSAYEQYF
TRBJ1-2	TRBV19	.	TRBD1	TGTGCCAGTAGTATTCTACGCGGACAGGGGGCATCTGGCTACACCTTC	CASSILRGQGASGYTF
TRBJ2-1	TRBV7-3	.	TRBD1	TGTGCCAGCAGCTCAACAGGGGGCAGCTTCAATGAGCAGTTCTTC	CASSSTGGSFNEQFF
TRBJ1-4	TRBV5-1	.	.	TGCGCCAGCAGTGTTGGACAGAGGTTAGGTGAAAAACTGTTTTTT	CASSVGQRLGEKLFF
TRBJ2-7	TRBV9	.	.	TGTGCCAGCAGCTGCCCAACGAACAGGTACCCTATATACGAGCAGTACTTC	CASSCPTNRYPIYEQYF
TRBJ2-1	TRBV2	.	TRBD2	TGTGCCAGCAGTGAAGCGGCGGGGGGGAGATTCTTC	CASSEAAGGRFF
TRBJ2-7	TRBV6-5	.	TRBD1	TGTGCCAGCAGTTATGGGACAGGGGATGAGCAGTACTTC	CASSYGTGDEQYF
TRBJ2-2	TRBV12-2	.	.	TGTGCAAGTCGCGTTACCGGGACAGGGTACACCGGGGAGCTGTTTTTT	CASRVTGTGYTGELFF
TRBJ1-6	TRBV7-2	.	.	TGTGCCAGCAGCTTAGGGTCCAGGGGAAGGTCACCCCTCCACTTT	CASSLGSRGRSPLHF
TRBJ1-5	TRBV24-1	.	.	TGTGCCACCAGTGATCAGGATCAGCCCCAGCATTTT	CATSDQDQPQHF
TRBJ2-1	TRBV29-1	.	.	TGCAGCGCCCATGACTCCCTCGGGAGTGGGAGTGAGCAGTTCTTC	CSAHDSLGSGSEQFF
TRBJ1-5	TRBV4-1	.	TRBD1	TGCGCCAGCAGCCTACGAGGGACAGGGGGCAATCAGCCCCAGCATTTT	CASSLRGTGGNQPQHF
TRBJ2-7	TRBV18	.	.	TGTGCCAGCTCACCACCAGGGGGCGAGCAGTACTTC	CASSPPGGEQYF
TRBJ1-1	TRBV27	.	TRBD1	TGTGCCAGCAGTTCCCTTAACTCCCAGGGGGCTGAAGCTTTCTTT	CASSSLNSQGAEAFF
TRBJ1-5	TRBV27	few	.	TGTGCCAGCAGGAAGGACGGTCGGGGTGGCAATCAGCCCCAGCATTTT	CASRKDGRGGNQPQHF
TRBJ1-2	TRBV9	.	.	TGTGCCAGCAGCGCCAGGGTTTCTCCGGATGGCTACACCTTC	CASSARVSPDGYTF
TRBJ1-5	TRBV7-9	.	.	TGTGCCAGCAGCGCCGGACAGATCCAGCCCCAGCATTTT	CASSAGQIQPQHF
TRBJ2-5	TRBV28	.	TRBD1	TGTGCCAGCAGTCTCCACCACGCCGGGACAGGGCTCCAAGAGACCCAGTACTTC	CASSLHHAGTGLQETQYF
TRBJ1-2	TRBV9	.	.	TGTGCCAGCAGCGTATCGCCGGGGAGCTATGGCTACACCTTC	CASSVSPGSYGYTF
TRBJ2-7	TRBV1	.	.	TGCACCAGCAGTCCCGGGACTAGCGGGGGGAGTTTCGAGCAGTACTTC	CTSSPGTSGGSFEQYF
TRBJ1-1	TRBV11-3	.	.	TGTGCCAGCAGCTTAGTGGGAGGAGCTGAAGCTTTCTTT	CASSLVGGAEAFF
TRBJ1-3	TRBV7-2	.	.	TGTGCCAGCAGCTTAGAGCCGGCTAGGGGCACTGGAAACACCATATATTTT	CASSLEPARGTGNTIYF
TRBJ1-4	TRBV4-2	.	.	TGTGCCAGCAGCCAAGAGGTCGTCGAGAATGCTCGGGGGGGGAAACTGTTTTTT	CASSQEVVENARGGKLFF
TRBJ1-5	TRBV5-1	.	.	TGCGCCAGTCGACTACAGTACGATAGCAATCAGCCCCAGCATTTT	CASRLQYDSNQPQHF
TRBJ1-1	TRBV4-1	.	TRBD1	TGCGCCAGCAGCCAAGAAGGGACAGCCATGAACACTGAAGCTTTCTTT	CASSQEGTAMNTEAFF
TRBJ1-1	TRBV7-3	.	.	TGTGCCAGCAGCTTAGGGGAGGGGAACACTGAAGCTTTCTTT	CASSLGEGNTEAFF
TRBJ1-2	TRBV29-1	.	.	TGCAGCGTTGAAGATCAGGGGAACTATGGCTACACCTTC	CSVEDQGNYGYTF
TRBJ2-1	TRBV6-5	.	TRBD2	TGTGCCAGCAGAAGAGCGGGATACAATGAGCAGTTCTTC	CASRRAGYNEQFF
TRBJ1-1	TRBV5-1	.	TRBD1	TGCGCCAGCAGCTTTAGACAGGGGCTGAGGGGCACTGAAGCTTTCTTT	CASSFRQGLRGTEAFF
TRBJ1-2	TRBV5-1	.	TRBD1	TGCGCCAGCAGCTCCTTCGACAGGGAAGTAAACTATGGCTACACCTTC	CASSSFDREVNYGYTF
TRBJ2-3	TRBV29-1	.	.	TGCAGCGTTGCTGAGGGGGGCACAGATACGCAGTATTTT	CSVAEGGTDTQYF
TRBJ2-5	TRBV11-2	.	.	TGTGCCAGCGGTTCTCCGATGAAGCTAGAGACCCAGTACTTC	CASGSPMKLETQYF
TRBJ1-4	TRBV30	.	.	TGTGCCTGGAGTGTAAACGCAGGTCTTAATGAAAAACTGTTTTTT	CAWSVNAGLNEKLFF